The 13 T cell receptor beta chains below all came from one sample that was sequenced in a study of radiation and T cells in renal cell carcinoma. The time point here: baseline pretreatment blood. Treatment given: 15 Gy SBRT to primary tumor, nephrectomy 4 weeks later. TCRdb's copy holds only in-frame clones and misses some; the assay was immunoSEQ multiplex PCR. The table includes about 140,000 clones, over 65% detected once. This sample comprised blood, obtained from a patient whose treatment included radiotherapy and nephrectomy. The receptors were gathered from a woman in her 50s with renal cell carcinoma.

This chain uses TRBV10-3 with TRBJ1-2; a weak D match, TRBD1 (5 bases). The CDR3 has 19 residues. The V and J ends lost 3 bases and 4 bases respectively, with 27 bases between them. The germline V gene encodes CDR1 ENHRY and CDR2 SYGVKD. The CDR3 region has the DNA TGTGCCATCAGTGACTTGTCAGGTGGCAGGGAAACGACGGGCTATGGCTACACCTTC. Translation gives CAISDLSGGRETTGYGYTF.

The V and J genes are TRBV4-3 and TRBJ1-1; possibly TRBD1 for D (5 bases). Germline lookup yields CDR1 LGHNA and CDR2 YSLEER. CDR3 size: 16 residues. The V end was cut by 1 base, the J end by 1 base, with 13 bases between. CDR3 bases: TGCGCCAGCAGCCAAGTGAAGGGGACCAAGAACACTGAAGCTTTCTTT. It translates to CASSQVKGTKNTEAFF.

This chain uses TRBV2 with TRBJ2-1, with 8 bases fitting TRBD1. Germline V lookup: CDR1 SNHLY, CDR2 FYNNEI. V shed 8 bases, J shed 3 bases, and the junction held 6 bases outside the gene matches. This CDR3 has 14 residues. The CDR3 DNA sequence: TGTGCCAGCGTACTACAGGGGGGCTACAATGAGCAGTTCTTC. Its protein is CASVLQGGYNEQFF.

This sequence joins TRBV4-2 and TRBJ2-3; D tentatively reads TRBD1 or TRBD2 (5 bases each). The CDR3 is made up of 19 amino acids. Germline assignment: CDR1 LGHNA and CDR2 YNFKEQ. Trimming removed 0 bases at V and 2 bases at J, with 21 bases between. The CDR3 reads CASSQDQNYAGTVTDTQYF. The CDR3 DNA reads TGTGCCAGCAGCCAAGATCAAAACTATGCCGGGACGGTCACAGATACGCAGTATTTT.

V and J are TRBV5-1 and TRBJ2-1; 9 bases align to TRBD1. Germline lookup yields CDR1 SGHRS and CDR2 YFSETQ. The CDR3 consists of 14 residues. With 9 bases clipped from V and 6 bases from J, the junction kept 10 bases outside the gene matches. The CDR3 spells CATSSGTGPNEQFF. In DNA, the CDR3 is TGCGCCACATCTTCCGGGACAGGGCCCAATGAGCAGTTCTTC.

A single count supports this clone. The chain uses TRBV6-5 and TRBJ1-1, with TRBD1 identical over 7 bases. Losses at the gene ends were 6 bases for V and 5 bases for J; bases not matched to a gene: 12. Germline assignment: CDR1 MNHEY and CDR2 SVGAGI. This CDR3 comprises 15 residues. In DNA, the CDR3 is TGTGCCAGCAGCCGACCGACGACAGGGAGAACTGAAGCTTTCTTT. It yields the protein CASSRPTTGRTEAFF.

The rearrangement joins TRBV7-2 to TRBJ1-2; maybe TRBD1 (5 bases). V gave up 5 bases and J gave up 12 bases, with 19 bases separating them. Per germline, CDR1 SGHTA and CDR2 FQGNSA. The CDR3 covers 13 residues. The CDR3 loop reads CASSHQSVGVDTF. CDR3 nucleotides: TGTGCCAGCAGCCACCAATCCGTGGGGGTGGACACCTTC.

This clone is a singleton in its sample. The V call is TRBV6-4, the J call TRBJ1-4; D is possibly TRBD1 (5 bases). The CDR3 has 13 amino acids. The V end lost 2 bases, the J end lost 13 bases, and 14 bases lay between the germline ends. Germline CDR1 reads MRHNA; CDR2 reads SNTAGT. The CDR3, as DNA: TGTGCCAGCAGTGACGAACTTCGGGGACGACTGTTTTTT. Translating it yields CASSDELRGRLFF.

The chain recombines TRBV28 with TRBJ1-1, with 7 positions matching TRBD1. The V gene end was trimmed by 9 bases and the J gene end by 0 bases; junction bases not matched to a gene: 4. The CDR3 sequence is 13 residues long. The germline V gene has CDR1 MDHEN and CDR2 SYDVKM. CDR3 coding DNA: TGTGCCAGTGCGACAGGGATGAACACTGAAGCTTTCTTT. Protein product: CASATGMNTEAFF.

The CDR3 loop is CASSVTTGLREQFF. The CDR3 bases are TGTGCCAGCAGCGTAACGACAGGGCTCAGGGAGCAGTTCTTC. The chain couples TRBV9 to TRBJ2-1; 7 bases are shared with TRBD1. The junction had 8 bases not matched to a gene; V was cut back by 1 base and J by 10 bases. Germline-derived CDR1 and CDR2 are SGDLS and YYNGEE. The CDR3 is 14 amino acids.

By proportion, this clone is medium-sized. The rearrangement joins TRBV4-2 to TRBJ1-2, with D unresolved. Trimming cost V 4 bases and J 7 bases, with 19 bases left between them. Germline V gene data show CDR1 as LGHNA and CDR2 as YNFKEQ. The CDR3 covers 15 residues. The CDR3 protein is CASSPVPWFLGGYTF. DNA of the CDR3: TGTGCCAGCAGCCCGGTTCCCTGGTTCTTAGGTGGCTACACCTTC.

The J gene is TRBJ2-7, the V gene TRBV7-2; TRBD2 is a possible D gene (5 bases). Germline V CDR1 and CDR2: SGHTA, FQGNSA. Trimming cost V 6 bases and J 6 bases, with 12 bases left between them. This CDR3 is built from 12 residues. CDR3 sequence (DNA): TGTGCCAGCAGTCGCGGGCCTCCCGAGCAGTACTTC. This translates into CASSRGPPEQYF.

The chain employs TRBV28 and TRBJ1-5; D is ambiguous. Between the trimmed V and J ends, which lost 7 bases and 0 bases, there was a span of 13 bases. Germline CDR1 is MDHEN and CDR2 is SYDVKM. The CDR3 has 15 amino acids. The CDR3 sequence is CASNSRPYSNQPQHF. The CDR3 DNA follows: TGTGCCAGCAACTCCCGGCCCTATAGCAATCAGCCCCAGCATTTT.